Below, 17 T cell receptor beta chains from the same sample are listed, as sequenced in a study of blood T cell repertoires in COVID-19. The assay was immunoSEQ multiplex PCR, and TCRdb's table has in-frame clones only and misses some. The sample carries about 240,000 clones, more than 85% recorded once. Sequencing used PBMCs or T cells enriched from blood (not recorded which). These receptors came from a woman aged 25 to 45 who had recovered from COVID-19.

The chain uses TRBV5-5 and TRBJ2-6; 11 bases match TRBD1. V lost 1 base, J lost 3 bases, and 6 bases stayed unmatched. The CDR3 runs 18 residues. Germline-derived CDR1 and CDR2 are SGHKS and YYEKEE (reference sequence). As DNA, the CDR3 is TGTGCCAGCAGCTTGAGCAGGACAGGGGGCTTTGGGGCCAACGTCCTGACTTTC. Protein product: CASSLSRTGGFGANVLTF. The whole variable domain, remainder taken from reference TRBV5-5 and TRBJ2-6, is DAGVTQSPTHLIKTRGQQVTLRCSPISGHKSVSWYQQVLGQGPQFIFQYYEKEERGRGNFPDRFSARQFPNYSSELNVNALLLGDSALYLCASSLSRTGGFGANVLTFGAGSRLTVL.

This chain connects TRBV4-1 to TRBJ2-7, with TRBD1 identical over 7 bases. This CDR3 has 15 amino acids. Germline V lookup: CDR1 MGHRA, CDR2 YSYEKL. With V trimmed by 4 bases and J by 0 bases, 6 bases remained unmatched. CDR3: CASSLGGAGSYEQYF. CDR3 sequence (DNA): TGCGCCAGCAGCCTAGGGGGCGCGGGCTCCTACGAGCAGTACTTC.

The chain has TRBV6-5 and TRBJ2-7, with D possibly being TRBD2 (5 bases). From germline, CDR1 is MNHEY and CDR2 SVGAGI. The CDR3 is 13 residues long. Trimming left V 6 bases short and J 6 bases short, with 15 bases between. The CDR3 sequence: CASSGLSVGEQYF. CDR3 DNA: TGTGCCAGCAGCGGCCTTAGCGTCGGCGAGCAGTACTTC.

This chain connects TRBV15 to TRBJ2-2; D is possibly TRBD2 (5 bases). The V gene lost 7 bases and the J gene lost 2 bases, with 11 bases spanning the gap. CDR1 is LNHNV, CDR2 YYDKDF, per germline (reference sequence). The CDR3 covers 14 residues. The CDR3 sequence is CATMSTGNTGELFF. CDR3 in DNA: TGTGCCACCATGTCGACGGGAAACACCGGGGAGCTGTTTTTT.

J is TRBJ1-1 and V is TRBV5-1, with TRBD1 matching 7 bases. Germline values: CDR1 SGHRS, CDR2 YFSETQ. Trimming took 4 bases from V and 4 from J; bases not matched to a gene: 4. This CDR3 contains 13 residues. For the CDR3, the DNA is TGCGCCAGCAGCCCACAGGGGAGCACTGAAGCTTTCTTT. Protein product: CASSPQGSTEAFF.

The genes are TRBV28 and TRBJ1-2; D is perhaps TRBD1 (6 bases). Germline CDR1 and CDR2: MDHEN and SYDVKM. The CDR3 is 13 residues long. The V end was cut by 11 bases, the J end by 4 bases, with 17 bases between. The CDR3 loop is CACRTADAYGYTF. CDR3 in DNA: TGTGCCTGCCGGACAGCCGACGCCTATGGCTACACCTTC.

The chain has TRBV7-8 and TRBJ2-7, with D possibly TRBD2 on 5 matching bases. The CDR3 runs to 12 residues. The V gene lost 6 bases and the J gene lost 5 bases, with 11 bases spanning the gap. The V gene's germline CDR1 is SGHVS and CDR2 FQNEAQ. CDR3 DNA: TGTGCCAGCAGGTCGGGGATTAACGAGCAGTACTTC. Translating gives CASRSGINEQYF. The variable domain in full, with the rest retrieved from reference TRBV7-8 and TRBJ2-7, is GAGVSQSPRYKVAKRGQDVALRCDPISGHVSLFWYQQALGQGPEFLTYFQNEAQLDKSGLPSDRFFAERPEGSVSTLKIQRTQQEDSAVYLCASRSGINEQYFGPGTRLTVT.

V gene TRBV15 combines with J gene TRBJ2-1, with 7 bases fitting TRBD2. Trimming at V came to 5 bases and at J to 1 base, leaving 5 bases not matched to a gene. In germline, CDR1 is LNHNV, CDR2 YYDKDF (reference sequence). The CDR3 sequence is 15 residues long. The CDR3 DNA sequence: TGTGCCACCAGCGGAAATAGCGGGTCCTACAATGAGCAGTTCTTC. Amino acid sequence: CATSGNSGSYNEQFF.

This clone has more than one count but fewer than ten. The chain uses TRBV28 and TRBJ1-2; 9 bases map to TRBD1. The CDR3 spans 15 residues. The V segment lost 6 bases and the J segment 0 bases; nucleotides outside the gene matches: 5. Germline V gives CDR1 MDHEN, CDR2 SYDVKM. The CDR3 region is CASRPGTGSNYGYTF. CDR3 coding DNA: TGTGCCAGCAGACCCGGGACAGGGTCTAACTATGGCTACACCTTC.

This clone was counted a few times. The V gene is TRBV19, the J gene TRBJ1-5, with TRBD1 identical over 9 bases. V dropped 1 base and J dropped 2; count of bases not matched to a gene: 6. Per the germline V gene, CDR1 is LNHDA and CDR2 is SQIVND (reference sequence). The CDR3 spans 17 residues. CDR3 nucleotides: TGTGCCAGTAGTATAGGATGGGGACAGGGCGGCAATCAGCCCCAGCATTTT. Its protein product is CASSIGWGQGGNQPQHF.

With regard to this clone: Different DNA sequences within this sample yield the same CDR3. The V and J genes are TRBV7-2 and TRBJ2-1; 7 positions agree with TRBD1. The germline gives CDR1 SGHTA, CDR2 FQGNSA. The V gene end was trimmed by 3 bases and the J gene end by 13 bases; junction bases not matched to a gene: 6. The CDR3 spans 12 residues. The CDR3 DNA reads as TGTGCCAGCAGCTTTCCCGGGACAGAACAGTTCTTC. Translation gives CASSFPGTEQFF.

The chain has TRBV15 and TRBJ2-7, with a tentative D call TRBD2 (5 bases). This CDR3 region has 15 residues. V was clipped by 1 base and J by 4 bases, with 14 bases between them. Germline V gene data show CDR1 as LNHNV and CDR2 as YYDKDF (reference sequence). In DNA form, the CDR3 reads TGTGCCACCAGCAGAGGAGGGAGCCATGGTTACGAGCAGTACTTC. It specifies CATSRGGSHGYEQYF.

The CDR3: CASRPSTGGLIYTEAFF. The CDR3 DNA follows: TGTGCCAGCAGGCCCTCCACAGGGGGGCTGATATACACTGAAGCTTTCTTT. The V gene is TRBV2, the J gene TRBJ1-1; 8 bases line up with TRBD1. Germline V gene data show CDR1 as SNHLY and CDR2 as FYNNEI. The CDR3 has 17 residues. V lost 6 bases to trimming and J lost 3 bases; unmatched junction nucleotides: 15.

The chain joins TRBV5-1 to TRBJ1-2; perhaps TRBD1 as D (6 bases). This CDR3 has 18 amino acids. Trimming pared 4 bases from V and 1 base from J, leaving 23 bases between. Germline values: CDR1 SGHRS, CDR2 YFSETQ. Here the CDR3 DNA reads TGCGCCAGCAGCCACGGGTGGGACACGGCACCAATTAACTATGGCTACACCTTC. It encodes CASSHGWDTAPINYGYTF.

This clone was detected once. Here the CDR3 DNA reads TGTGCCAGCAGCTTAGGTCGGGGTGGCACTGAAGCTTTCTTT. Translated, it gives CASSLGRGGTEAFF. This chain joins TRBV7-6 and TRBJ1-1; D ambiguous. Trimming shortened V by 1 base and J by 4 bases, and 10 bases separated the two germline ends. The CDR3 is made up of 14 amino acids. Per the germline V gene, CDR1 is SGHVS and CDR2 is FNYEAQ. Complete variable domain (other parts from reference TRBV7-6 and TRBJ1-1): GAGVSQSPRYKVTKRGQDVALRCDPISGHVSLYWYRQALGQGPEFLTYFNYEAQQDKSGLPNDRFSAERPEGSISTLTIQRTEQRDSAMYRCASSLGRGGTEAFFGQGTRLTVV.

This rearrangement joins TRBV5-5 to TRBJ1-6; a weak D match, TRBD1 (6 bases). CDR1 SGHKS and CDR2 YYEKEE come from the germline V gene (reference sequence). CDR3 length: 15 amino acids. Trimming removed 4 bases at V and 10 bases at J, with 18 bases between. The CDR3 nucleotides are TGTGCCAGCAGCCGTATGGGGGGGGCGAACTCACCCCTCCACTTT. Protein sequence: CASSRMGGANSPLHF.

This rearrangement joins TRBV9 to TRBJ2-1, with 13 nucleotides matching TRBD2. The J segment lost 8 bases and the V segment lost 4 bases, leaving 9 bases of the junction unmatched. Germline V gene lookup returns CDR1 SGDLS and CDR2 YYNGEE. The CDR3 is 16 residues long. CDR3 nucleotide sequence: TGTGCCAGCAGCCCGCGACTAGCGGGAGGTTCCCATGAGCAGTTCTTC. It is translated as CASSPRLAGGSHEQFF.